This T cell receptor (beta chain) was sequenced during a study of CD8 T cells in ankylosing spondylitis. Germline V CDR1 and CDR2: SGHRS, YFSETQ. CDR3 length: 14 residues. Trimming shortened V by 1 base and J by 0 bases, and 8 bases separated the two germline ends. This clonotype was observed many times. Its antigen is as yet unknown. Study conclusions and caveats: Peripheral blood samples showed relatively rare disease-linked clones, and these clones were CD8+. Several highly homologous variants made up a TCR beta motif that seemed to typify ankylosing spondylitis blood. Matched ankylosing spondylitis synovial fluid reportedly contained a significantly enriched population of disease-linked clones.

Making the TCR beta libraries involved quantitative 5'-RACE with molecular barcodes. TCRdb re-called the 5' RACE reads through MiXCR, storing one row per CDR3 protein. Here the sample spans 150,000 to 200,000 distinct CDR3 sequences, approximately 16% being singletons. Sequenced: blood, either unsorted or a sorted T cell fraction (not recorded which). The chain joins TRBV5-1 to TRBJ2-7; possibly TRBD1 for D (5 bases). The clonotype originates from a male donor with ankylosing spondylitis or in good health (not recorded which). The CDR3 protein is CASSLSTASYEQYF. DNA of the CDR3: TGCGCCAGCAGCTTGTCGACAGCCTCCTACGAGCAGTACTTC.